A single T cell receptor (beta chain) is shown here with its context. The CDR3 has 13 residues. Germline V gene data show CDR1 as SQVTM and CDR2 as ANQGSEA. V was pared by 7 bases and J by 0 bases, with 3 bases of the junction left unmatched. This table comes from immunoSEQ multiplex PCR, and its TCRdb copy is limited to in-frame clones, with some not included. The sample has approximately 140,000 clones, around 88% seen once; the top ten hold around 26%. The data are from a study of blood T cell repertoires in COVID-19. The source is a human donor in a cohort sampled during active COVID-19. V gene TRBV29-1 combines with J gene TRBJ2-1, with 7 nucleotides matching TRBD1. The sample taken for sequencing was peripheral blood. The CDR3 sequence: CSARQGSYNEQFF. For the CDR3, the DNA is TGCAGCGCCAGACAGGGCTCCTACAATGAGCAGTTCTTC.